The T cell receptor (beta chain) described here comes from a study of blood T cell repertoires in COVID-19. In germline, CDR1 is MGHRA, CDR2 YSYEKL. The CDR3 totals 15 residues. V gave up 0 bases and J gave up 2 bases, with 9 bases separating them. TCRdb's copy holds only in-frame clones and misses some; the assay was immunoSEQ multiplex PCR. Found here are about 89,000 clones, 75% to 80% of them singletons; the top ten hold roughly 6%. Source material: peripheral blood. This rearrangement joins TRBV4-1 to TRBJ2-3; possibly TRBD1 for D (6 bases). The source of this sequence is a man in his 70s with COVID-19, enrolled during active disease. The CDR3 sequence is CASSQDRGYTDTQYF. CDR3 coding DNA: TGCGCCAGCAGCCAAGACAGGGGCTACACAGATACGCAGTATTTT.